These T cell receptor beta chains were read from a single sample in a study of T-cell reconstitution after alpha-beta-depleted transplantation in children. TCRdb reanalysed the PCR reads using MiXCR and keeps one entry per CDR3 protein. The data contain 350,000 to 450,000 distinct CDR3 sequences, 10% to 15% of them singletons. The specimen was PBMCs, collected from the stem cell graft. These receptors came from a human donor who donated a stem cell graft to a child with Fanconi anemia. Each CDR3 is given with its conserved first and last residue. The order of the fields is clone size, J gene, D gene, V gene, CDR3 DNA, CDR3 protein. The D gene is left open where the match is weak. Clone size is shown for a subset of rows, as once, few, many or a class of expanded clone.

abundance: NA; j_gene: TRBJ1-1; d_gene: NA; v_gene: TRBV4-1; CDR3nt: TGCGCCAGCAGCCCAGATCAGAGGAACACTGAAGCTTTCTTT; CDR3aa: CASSPDQRNTEAFF
abundance: NA; j_gene: TRBJ1-5; d_gene: NA; v_gene: TRBV20-1; CDR3nt: TGCAGTGCCCCTAAAGGCAGTGACCATCAGCCCCAGCATTTT; CDR3aa: CSAPKGSDHQPQHF
abundance: NA; j_gene: TRBJ2-6; d_gene: TRBD1; v_gene: TRBV5-1; CDR3nt: TGCGCCAGCAGCTTCGGTCCATCGGGACAGGGTAGCTCTGGGGCCAACGTCCTGACTTTC; CDR3aa: CASSFGPSGQGSSGANVLTF
abundance: few; j_gene: TRBJ2-5; d_gene: NA; v_gene: TRBV2; CDR3nt: TGTGCCAGCAGATCTGAGGGGGATAGGACCCAGTACTTC; CDR3aa: CASRSEGDRTQYF
abundance: NA; j_gene: TRBJ1-1; d_gene: NA; v_gene: TRBV2; CDR3nt: TGTGCCAGCAGTGAAGCGACGAGGAACACTGAAGCTTTCTTT; CDR3aa: CASSEATRNTEAFF
abundance: many; j_gene: TRBJ1-1; d_gene: NA; v_gene: TRBV4-3; CDR3nt: TGCGCCAGCAGCCAAGAGGTAGGCATAAACACTGAAGCTTTCTTT; CDR3aa: CASSQEVGINTEAFF
abundance: NA; j_gene: TRBJ2-1; d_gene: NA; v_gene: TRBV19; CDR3nt: TGTGCCAGTAGTATAGACCCCAGGGTAACTCTCTCCTACAATGAGCAGTTCTTC; CDR3aa: CASSIDPRVTLSYNEQFF
abundance: NA; j_gene: TRBJ1-4; d_gene: TRBD1; v_gene: TRBV6-5; CDR3nt: TGTGCCAGCAGTTGGACCGGACAGGGGGGCGGAAAACTGTTTTTT; CDR3aa: CASSWTGQGGGKLFF
abundance: many; j_gene: TRBJ2-3; d_gene: NA; v_gene: TRBV4-1; CDR3nt: TGCGCCAGTGAAGGGCAAAGTCGTCCCGGGCCTAGCACAGATACGCAGTATTTT; CDR3aa: CASEGQSRPGPSTDTQYF
abundance: few; j_gene: TRBJ2-1; d_gene: TRBD1; v_gene: TRBV27; CDR3nt: TGTGCCAGCAGCCCCTGGGAGACAGGGGCTTACAATGAGCAGTTCTTC; CDR3aa: CASSPWETGAYNEQFF
abundance: NA; j_gene: TRBJ1-5; d_gene: TRBD1; v_gene: TRBV6-5; CDR3nt: TGTGCCAGCAGCAACCGGGACAGGGGCGTCAATCAGCCCCAGCATTTT; CDR3aa: CASSNRDRGVNQPQHF
abundance: few; j_gene: TRBJ2-2; d_gene: NA; v_gene: TRBV10-3; CDR3nt: TGTGCCACCCGAGGTCCCACCGGGGAGCTGTTTTTT; CDR3aa: CATRGPTGELFF
abundance: many; j_gene: TRBJ2-1; d_gene: TRBD1; v_gene: TRBV7-3; CDR3nt: TGTGCCAGCAGCTTAGGGGACAGGGTTATCAATGAGCAGTTCTTC; CDR3aa: CASSLGDRVINEQFF
abundance: many; j_gene: TRBJ1-1; d_gene: NA; v_gene: TRBV6-1; CDR3nt: TGTGCCAGCAGTGGCGACAGCCTGGGTTCTGAAGCTTTCTTT; CDR3aa: CASSGDSLGSEAFF
abundance: NA; j_gene: TRBJ2-3; d_gene: NA; v_gene: TRBV12-3/TRBV12-4; CDR3nt: TGTGCCAGCAGCACCGTAGCGGATACGCAGTATTTT; CDR3aa: CASSTVADTQYF
abundance: few; j_gene: TRBJ1-1; d_gene: NA; v_gene: TRBV2; CDR3nt: TGTGCCAGCGAGGTCGCGTGGGGGAACACTGAAGCTTTCTTT; CDR3aa: CASEVAWGNTEAFF
abundance: NA; j_gene: TRBJ1-1; d_gene: TRBD1; v_gene: TRBV29-1; CDR3nt: TGCAGCGTCGACGAGACAGGGCCCAACACTGAAGCTTTCTTT; CDR3aa: CSVDETGPNTEAFF
abundance: few; j_gene: TRBJ1-5; d_gene: NA; v_gene: TRBV7-2; CDR3nt: TGTGCCAGCAGCTTAGCTCCAGGGCATCAGCCCCAGCATTTT; CDR3aa: CASSLAPGHQPQHF
abundance: few; j_gene: TRBJ2-3; d_gene: TRBD2; v_gene: TRBV7-8; CDR3nt: TGTGCCAGCAAAAAACCGGGACTAGTGTCAGATACGCAGTATTTT; CDR3aa: CASKKPGLVSDTQYF
abundance: NA; j_gene: TRBJ2-2; d_gene: TRBD2; v_gene: TRBV29-1; CDR3nt: TGCAGCGTTGCTGGGGGGGCCGGGGAGCTGTTTTTT; CDR3aa: CSVAGGAGELFF
abundance: many; j_gene: TRBJ2-7; d_gene: NA; v_gene: TRBV27; CDR3nt: TGTGCCAGCAGTCCCGAAACTAGCAACGAGCAGTACTTC; CDR3aa: CASSPETSNEQYF
abundance: few; j_gene: TRBJ2-5; d_gene: NA; v_gene: TRBV20-1; CDR3nt: TGCAGTGCTAGGGGACAAAAAGAGACCCAGTACTTC; CDR3aa: CSARGQKETQYF
abundance: few; j_gene: TRBJ2-6; d_gene: NA; v_gene: TRBV19; CDR3nt: TGTGCCAGTAGCCCCACTGGGGCCAACGTCCTGACTTTC; CDR3aa: CASSPTGANVLTF
abundance: NA; j_gene: TRBJ2-3; d_gene: NA; v_gene: TRBV7-8; CDR3nt: TGTGCCAGCAGCTTCGGGACAAGCACTAGCACAGATACGCAGTATTTT; CDR3aa: CASSFGTSTSTDTQYF
abundance: NA; j_gene: TRBJ2-1; d_gene: NA; v_gene: TRBV7-7; CDR3nt: TGTGCCAGCAGCCTGACTGCTTACAATGAGCAGTTCTTC; CDR3aa: CASSLTAYNEQFF
abundance: NA; j_gene: TRBJ1-1; d_gene: NA; v_gene: TRBV18; CDR3nt: TGTGCCAGCTCACCCGAAGTTGGAAACACTGAAGCTTTCTTT; CDR3aa: CASSPEVGNTEAFF
abundance: many; j_gene: TRBJ2-3; d_gene: NA; v_gene: TRBV9; CDR3nt: TGTGCCAGCAGCGTAGGGACTACAAATACGCAGTATTTT; CDR3aa: CASSVGTTNTQYF
abundance: NA; j_gene: TRBJ2-1; d_gene: NA; v_gene: TRBV21-1; CDR3nt: TGTGCCAGCAGCCCGGCAGACCCCAACAATGAGCAGTTCTTC; CDR3aa: CASSPADPNNEQFF
abundance: few; j_gene: TRBJ2-1; d_gene: NA; v_gene: TRBV18; CDR3nt: TGTGCCAGCTCACTGCAGTCGAGCTCCTACAATGAGCAGTTCTTC; CDR3aa: CASSLQSSSYNEQFF
abundance: few; j_gene: TRBJ1-1; d_gene: NA; v_gene: TRBV7-9; CDR3nt: TGTGCCAGCAGCTTCCCTCAGGGGAGGCAGGGACGGACTCGGGGCACTGAAGCTTTCTTT; CDR3aa: CASSFPQGRQGRTRGTEAFF
abundance: NA; j_gene: TRBJ2-7; d_gene: TRBD1; v_gene: TRBV6-2/TRBV6-3; CDR3nt: TGTGCCAGCAGTACGGGACAGTCGATATCCTACGAGCAGTACTTC; CDR3aa: CASSTGQSISYEQYF
abundance: NA; j_gene: TRBJ1-1; d_gene: TRBD1; v_gene: TRBV19; CDR3nt: TGTGCCAGTAGTTCGACAGGGGGTCACGTATGGGGTGAAGCTTTCTTT; CDR3aa: CASSSTGGHVWGEAFF
abundance: NA; j_gene: TRBJ2-2; d_gene: TRBD1; v_gene: TRBV2; CDR3nt: TGTGCCAGCAGGGGACAGGGGGCAGTCGGGGAGCTGTTTTTT; CDR3aa: CASRGQGAVGELFF
abundance: few; j_gene: TRBJ1-2; d_gene: NA; v_gene: TRBV29-1; CDR3nt: TGCAGCGTTGATGACGGCAGGGCGTACTATGGCTACACCTTC; CDR3aa: CSVDDGRAYYGYTF
abundance: many; j_gene: TRBJ1-2; d_gene: NA; v_gene: TRBV6-5; CDR3nt: TGTGCCAGCAGTACAGGATCCGGCTACACCTTC; CDR3aa: CASSTGSGYTF
abundance: many; j_gene: TRBJ2-1; d_gene: TRBD2; v_gene: TRBV7-2; CDR3nt: TGTGCCAGCAGCTTAGCGGGCGGGGGGGTCTTC; CDR3aa: CASSLAGGGVF
abundance: few; j_gene: TRBJ1-1; d_gene: NA; v_gene: TRBV12-3/TRBV12-4; CDR3nt: TGTGCCAGCAGTTTTCAGGCCGGAAACACTGAAGCTTTCTTT; CDR3aa: CASSFQAGNTEAFF
abundance: few; j_gene: TRBJ2-7; d_gene: NA; v_gene: TRBV7-9; CDR3nt: TGTGCCAGCAGCTTACAGGAATCGACTCTTCAGTACTTC; CDR3aa: CASSLQESTLQYF
abundance: NA; j_gene: TRBJ1-6; d_gene: NA; v_gene: TRBV6-5; CDR3nt: TGTGCCAGCAGTTATTTGCAGTCAAATTCACCCCTCCACTTT; CDR3aa: CASSYLQSNSPLHF
abundance: few; j_gene: TRBJ2-1; d_gene: NA; v_gene: TRBV29-1; CDR3nt: TGCAGCGTTGCAGGTTACGGGGAGAATGAGCAGTTCTTC; CDR3aa: CSVAGYGENEQFF
abundance: few; j_gene: TRBJ2-7; d_gene: NA; v_gene: TRBV7-3; CDR3nt: TGTGCCAGCAGCTTATTGGGGGGGCCAACCGGCGAGCAGTACTTC; CDR3aa: CASSLLGGPTGEQYF
abundance: few; j_gene: TRBJ1-1; d_gene: NA; v_gene: TRBV4-3; CDR3nt: TGCGCCAGCAGCCGGGATGGGGCAGGGAACACTGAAGCTTTCTTT; CDR3aa: CASSRDGAGNTEAFF
abundance: few; j_gene: TRBJ1-1; d_gene: NA; v_gene: TRBV10-3; CDR3nt: TGTGCCATCAGTGAATCGGGTATTGAAGCTTTCTTT; CDR3aa: CAISESGIEAFF
abundance: NA; j_gene: TRBJ1-5; d_gene: NA; v_gene: TRBV5-1; CDR3nt: TGCGCCAGCAGATACCGAGGGGCCCAACGTAATCAGCCCCAGCATTTT; CDR3aa: CASRYRGAQRNQPQHF
abundance: NA; j_gene: TRBJ2-3; d_gene: NA; v_gene: TRBV9; CDR3nt: TGTGCCAGCAGCGTTGGACAGTTCATCACAGATACGCAGTATTTT; CDR3aa: CASSVGQFITDTQYF
abundance: few; j_gene: TRBJ2-5; d_gene: TRBD1; v_gene: TRBV4-3; CDR3nt: TGCGCCAGCAGCCAAGATTTGGAGACAGGGATGGGAGAGACCCAGTACTTC; CDR3aa: CASSQDLETGMGETQYF
abundance: many; j_gene: TRBJ2-5; d_gene: NA; v_gene: TRBV12-3/TRBV12-4; CDR3nt: TGTGCCAGCAGTTTACTAGATCAGGTCGGGACCCAGTACTTC; CDR3aa: CASSLLDQVGTQYF
abundance: NA; j_gene: TRBJ2-4; d_gene: NA; v_gene: TRBV11-2; CDR3nt: TGTGCCAGCAGCTTCGAGAGAAACATTCAGTACTTC; CDR3aa: CASSFERNIQYF
abundance: many; j_gene: TRBJ1-4; d_gene: NA; v_gene: TRBV25-1; CDR3nt: TGTGCCAGCAGTGCCGGCGGTAATGAAAAACTGTTTTTT; CDR3aa: CASSAGGNEKLFF
abundance: many; j_gene: TRBJ2-1; d_gene: NA; v_gene: TRBV5-1; CDR3nt: TGCGCCAGCAGCTTGGGGGCTATCTCCTACAATGAGCAGTTCTTC; CDR3aa: CASSLGAISYNEQFF
abundance: few; j_gene: TRBJ1-1; d_gene: NA; v_gene: TRBV6-5; CDR3nt: TGTGCCAGCACCTCCACAGGGGAAGCTTTCTTT; CDR3aa: CASTSTGEAFF